The 27 T cell receptor beta chains in this list originate from one sample, sequenced in a study of blood T cell repertoires in COVID-19. Repertoires were generated with immunoSEQ multiplex PCR, while TCRdb's copy carries only in-frame clones and drops some. The sample shows fewer than 200,000 clones, over 70% of them seen only once. The sequencing sample was made of PBMCs or T cells enriched from blood (not recorded which). The receptors were sampled from a woman aged 45 to 65 in a cohort exposed to, infected with or recovered from COVID-19 (not recorded which).

This clone was picked up many times. DNA of the CDR3: TGTGCCAGTAGTATAAAGCACTTATCTGGGACATCGAGCTCCTACAATGAGCAGTTCTTC. This sequence encodes CASSIKHLSGTSSSYNEQFF. The rearrangement joins TRBV19 to TRBJ2-1; tentative D call: TRBD1 (6 bases). The CDR3 length is 20 residues. Trimming shortened V by 2 bases and J by 0 bases, and 23 bases separated the two germline ends. The germline gives CDR1 LNHDA, CDR2 SQIVND (reference sequence).

The chain couples TRBV7-9 to TRBJ2-1, with TRBD2 matching 7 bases. CDR1 is SEHNR, CDR2 FQNEAQ, per germline (reference sequence). This CDR3 has 15 amino acids. The V gene end was trimmed by 5 bases and the J gene end by 0 bases; junction bases not matched to a gene: 4. Here the CDR3 reads CASSPSGHSYNEQFF. The CDR3 bases are TGTGCCAGCAGCCCTAGCGGCCACTCCTACAATGAGCAGTTCTTC.

The rearrangement uses TRBV7-6 and TRBJ2-7, with TRBD2 as a possible D gene (5 bases). Trimming stripped 5 bases from V and 0 bases from J, with 26 bases between. CDR1 is SGHVS and CDR2 is FNYEAQ in the germline V gene. CDR3 length: 19 amino acids. For the CDR3, the DNA is TGTGCCAGCAGCCTGATTCAACCACCCCTGACGGGGAACTCCTACGAGCAGTACTTC. This translates into CASSLIQPPLTGNSYEQYF.

The chain recombines TRBV15 with TRBJ1-6, with D tentatively TRBD1 (6 bases). Germline assignment: CDR1 LNHNV and CDR2 YYDKDF (reference sequence). Trimming removed 0 bases at V and 5 bases at J, with 14 bases between. This CDR3 region has 17 residues. The CDR3, as DNA: TGTGCCACCAGCAGAGATCCACAGGGTCAGAATAATTCACCCCTCCACTTT. This codes for CATSRDPQGQNNSPLHF.

The gene calls are TRBV27 and TRBJ1-2, with TRBD1 identical over 7 bases. The CDR3 runs to 14 residues. With 6 bases clipped from V and 4 bases from J, the junction kept 8 bases outside the gene matches. The germline gives CDR1 MNHEY, CDR2 SMNVEV (reference sequence). CDR3 bases: TGTGCCAGCAGACGTGGACAGGATGGCTATGGCTACACCTTC. This codes for CASRRGQDGYGYTF.

Remarks on this clone: In the same sample, other DNA sequences code for this CDR3. The rearrangement joins TRBV9 to TRBJ2-7; the D gene is possibly TRBD1 (6 bases). This CDR3 region has 13 residues. CDR1 SGDLS and CDR2 YYNGEE come from the germline V gene. Deletions cut 5 bases from V and 0 bases from J, with 9 bases between. In DNA form, the CDR3 reads TGTGCCAGCAGTAGGGGGAGCTCCTACGAGCAGTACTTC. It specifies CASSRGSSYEQYF.

The genes are TRBV7-3 and TRBJ1-6; 7 bases match TRBD1. Germline V gene lookup returns CDR1 SGHTA and CDR2 FQGTGA. J lost 7 bases, V lost 5 bases, and 2 bases had no gene match. CDR3 length: 13 residues. CDR3 region: CASSQTGNSPLHF. CDR3 nucleotide sequence: TGTGCCAGCAGCCAGACAGGGAATTCACCCCTCCACTTT.

The gene calls are TRBV27 and TRBJ2-7, with D hard to call. V lost 8 bases to trimming and J lost 3 bases, with 14 bases between them. This CDR3 contains 13 residues. CDR1 and CDR2 from the germline V gene are MNHEY and SMNVEV (reference sequence). This chain's CDR3 is CASLLKYNYEQYF. CDR3 DNA: TGTGCCAGCCTATTAAAGTATAACTACGAGCAGTACTTC.

The chain is built from TRBV27 and TRBJ2-1, with 7 bases aligning to TRBD1. This CDR3 has 15 residues. Germline V gene sequence: CDR1 MNHEY, CDR2 SMNVEV (reference sequence). Germline trimming cut 4 bases from V and 15 bases from J; bases unmatched to any gene: 18. This chain's CDR3 is CASSSTGPRDRASFF. Written as DNA, the CDR3 is TGTGCCAGCAGTTCCACCGGACCCCGAGACAGGGCTTCGTTCTTC.

The rearrangement joins TRBV24-1 to TRBJ2-3; 9 bases are shared with TRBD2. The germline V gene encodes CDR1 KGHDR and CDR2 SFDVKD. V trimming: 3 bases; J trimming: 2 bases; junction bases outside the gene matches: 2. The CDR3 consists of 15 residues. The CDR3: CATSDLAGYTDTQYF. The DNA of the CDR3 is TGTGCCACCAGTGATCTAGCGGGGTACACAGATACGCAGTATTTT.

V gene TRBV18 combines with J gene TRBJ2-1; 10 nucleotides agree with TRBD1. Looked up from germline, CDR1 is KGHSH and CDR2 is LQKENI. The CDR3 runs to 15 residues. Trimming cost V 8 bases and J 4 bases; bases outside gene matches: 8. CDR3 amino acids: CASTRTGGGYNEQFF. The CDR3 DNA follows: TGTGCCAGCACCCGGACAGGGGGGGGATACAATGAGCAGTTCTTC. The complete variable domain, with remaining parts taken from reference TRBV18 and TRBJ2-1, reads NAGVMQNPRHLVRRRGQEARLRCSPMKGHSHVYWYRQLPEEGLKFMVYLQKENIIDESGMPKERFSAEFPKEGPSILRIQQVVRGDSAAYFCASTRTGGGYNEQFFGPGTRLTVL.

The CDR3 DNA sequence: TGTGCCAGTAGTATAAGGACAGCTAATGAAAAACTGTTTTTT. As protein: CASSIRTANEKLFF. The V and J genes are TRBV19 and TRBJ1-4; D might be TRBD1 (6 bases). Deletions cut 2 bases from V and 3 bases from J, with 7 bases between. The germline gives CDR1 LNHDA, CDR2 SQIVND (reference sequence). The CDR3 spans 14 residues.

This chain links TRBV24-1 with TRBJ2-5; D is possibly TRBD1 (6 bases). Trimming removed 1 base at V and 5 bases at J, with 13 bases between. CDR1 KGHDR and CDR2 SFDVKD come from the germline V gene. CDR3 size: 15 residues. CDR3 sequence: CATSDFGRGRETQYF. The CDR3, as DNA: TGTGCCACCAGTGATTTCGGCAGGGGTAGGGAGACCCAGTACTTC.

The chain joins TRBV7-2 to TRBJ2-4; D gene unclear. The V end lost 2 bases, the J end lost 2 bases, and 7 bases lay between the germline ends. Germline V gene data show CDR1 as SGHTA and CDR2 as FQGNSA. The CDR3 is made up of 14 amino acids. The CDR3 bases are TGTGCCAGCAGCTTATCTATTTCCAAAAACATTCAGTACTTC. Residues: CASSLSISKNIQYF.

The J gene is TRBJ2-7, the V gene TRBV11-2; 9 bases agree with TRBD1. J lost 0 bases, V lost 4 bases, and 4 bases had no gene match. Germline lookup yields CDR1 SGHAT and CDR2 FQNNGV. The CDR3 has 15 amino acids. The CDR3 DNA reads TGTGCCAGCAGCTCACTACAGGGGGCCTCCTACGAGCAGTACTTC. Its protein is CASSSLQGASYEQYF. Variable domain in full (rest from reference TRBV11-2 and TRBJ2-7): EAGVAQSPRYKIIEKRQSVAFWCNPISGHATLYWYQQILGQGPKLLIQFQNNGVVDDSQLPKDRFSAERLKGVDSTLKIQPAKLEDSAVYLCASSSLQGASYEQYFGPGTRLTVT.

CDR3 in amino acids: CASSARVDTEAFF. The DNA for the CDR3 is TGCGCCAGCAGCGCCAGGGTAGACACTGAAGCTTTCTTT. The chain combines TRBV5-1 with TRBJ1-1, with a tentative D call TRBD1 (5 bases). V was trimmed by 4 bases and J by 3 bases, leaving 10 bases between them. This CDR3 is 13 amino acids long. The V gene's germline CDR1 is SGHRS and CDR2 YFSETQ.

The chain employs TRBV7-8 and TRBJ2-1; perhaps TRBD2 as D (5 bases). V was pared by 3 bases and J by 8 bases, with 17 bases between. This CDR3 is 15 amino acids long. CDR1 and CDR2 (germline): SGHVS, FQNEAQ. The CDR3 sequence is CASSFKGLASYEQFF. CDR3 in DNA: TGTGCCAGCAGCTTTAAGGGTCTAGCCTCATATGAGCAGTTCTTC. The full variable domain, its missing parts supplied by reference TRBV7-8 and TRBJ2-1, is GAGVSQSPRYKVAKRGQDVALRCDPISGHVSLFWYQQALGQGPEFLTYFQNEAQLDKSGLPSDRFFAERPEGSVSTLKIQRTQQEDSAVYLCASSFKGLASYEQFFGPGTRLTVL.

This sequence joins TRBV14 and TRBJ2-7; D is perhaps TRBD1 (5 bases). The CDR3 loop spans 14 amino acids. Germline values: CDR1 SGHDN, CDR2 FVKESK. Trimming removed 5 bases from V and 5 bases from J, with 16 bases in between. The CDR3 DNA reads TGTGCCAGCAGCGAAGGACAAATGATCAACGAGCAGTACTTC. As protein: CASSEGQMINEQYF.

The rearrangement joins TRBV18 to TRBJ1-1; perhaps TRBD1 as D (6 bases). This CDR3 has 12 amino acids. V lost 1 base and J 6 bases, leaving 6 bases between the germline ends. CDR1 and CDR2 from the germline V gene are KGHSH and LQKENI. The CDR3 nucleotides read TGTGCCAGCTCACCACAGGGGGCTGAAGCTTTCTTT. This encodes CASSPQGAEAFF.

V usage is TRBV5-1 and J usage is TRBJ1-2; D is undetermined. The length of the CDR3 is 13 residues. Germline CDR1 is SGHRS and CDR2 is YFSETQ. Trimming removed 4 bases at V and 5 bases at J, with 12 bases between. The CDR3 protein is CASSVTSDYGYTF. The CDR3 DNA follows: TGCGCCAGCAGCGTTACCAGCGATTATGGCTACACCTTC.

This clone was recorded a few times. The rearrangement joins TRBV9 to TRBJ2-5, with 7 bases matching TRBD2. CDR3 length equals 15 residues. The V segment lost 0 bases and the J segment 2 bases; nucleotides outside the gene matches: 4. CDR1 and CDR2 (germline): SGDLS, YYNGEE. The CDR3 DNA sequence: TGTGCCAGCAGCGTAGATGGTAGCGGGCAAGAGACCCAGTACTTC. It translates to CASSVDGSGQETQYF. Looking up the rest from reference TRBV9 and TRBJ2-5 gives the full variable domain: DSGVTQTPKHLITATGQRVTLRCSPRSGDLSVYWYQQSLDQGLQFLIQYYNGEERAKGNILERFSAQQFPDLHSELNLSSLELGDSALYFCASSVDGSGQETQYFGPGTRLLVL.

The V gene is TRBV11-2, the J gene TRBJ2-3, with 10 positions matching TRBD2. In germline, CDR1 is SGHAT, CDR2 FQNNGV. There are 15 residues in the CDR3. The J segment lost 6 bases and the V segment lost 5 bases, leaving 8 bases of the junction unmatched. CDR3 coding DNA: TGTGCCAGCAGCATTAGCGGGGGGTTCCTGGATACGCAGTATTTT. Its translation is CASSISGGFLDTQYF. The whole variable domain, filled in from reference TRBV11-2 and TRBJ2-3, reads EAGVAQSPRYKIIEKRQSVAFWCNPISGHATLYWYQQILGQGPKLLIQFQNNGVVDDSQLPKDRFSAERLKGVDSTLKIQPAKLEDSAVYLCASSISGGFLDTQYFGPGTRLTVL.

The V gene is TRBV10-3, the J gene TRBJ2-7; TRBD2 is a possible D gene (7 bases). Deletions cut 4 bases from V and 4 bases from J, with 20 bases between. Germline values: CDR1 ENHRY, CDR2 SYGVKD. CDR3 length equals 16 residues. The CDR3 protein is CAISGTTEGGRYEQYF. CDR3 coding DNA: TGTGCCATCAGTGGCACCACAGAGGGGGGGCGATACGAGCAGTACTTC.

V and J are TRBV5-4 and TRBJ2-5; D uncertain. Germline V gene sequence: CDR1 SGHNT, CDR2 YYREEE (reference sequence). The V and J ends lost 1 base and 2 bases respectively, with 6 bases between them. This CDR3 contains 13 residues. The CDR3 reads CASSLPKQETQYF. The CDR3 DNA sequence: TGTGCCAGCAGCTTGCCCAAACAAGAGACCCAGTACTTC. The full variable domain, its missing parts supplied by reference TRBV5-4 and TRBJ2-5, is ETGVTQSPTHLIKTRGQQVTLRCSSQSGHNTVSWYQQALGQGPQFIFQYYREEENGRGNFPPRFSGLQFPNYSSELNVNALELDDSALYLCASSLPKQETQYFGPGTRLLVL.

This chain joins TRBV29-1 and TRBJ2-1, with 11 positions matching TRBD2. The germline gives CDR1 SQVTM, CDR2 ANQGSEA. The CDR3 has 15 residues. V trimming: 6 bases; J trimming: 8 bases; junction bases outside the gene matches: 12. DNA of the CDR3: TGCAGCGTGCCATCACTGACTAGCGGGATGGATGAGCAGTTCTTC. It is translated as CSVPSLTSGMDEQFF.

This clone was seen only once. The chain couples TRBV19 to TRBJ1-2, with TRBD1 matching over 7 bases. V lost 0 bases and J lost 4; bases outside the gene matches: 8. This CDR3 is built from 16 residues. CDR1 is LNHDA and CDR2 is SQIVND in the germline V gene (reference sequence). CDR3 sequence reads: CASSIDYGTAAYGYTF. The CDR3 coding sequence is TGTGCCAGTAGTATAGATTATGGGACAGCTGCCTATGGCTACACCTTC.

The chain has TRBV3-1 (or the pseudogene TRBV3-2) and TRBJ1-2, with D possibly being TRBD1 (6 bases). Trimming took 4 bases from V and 2 from J, leaving 8 bases between them. This CDR3 comprises 13 residues. CDR1 LGHDT and CDR2 YNNKEL come from the germline V gene (reference sequence). The CDR3 DNA reads as TGTGCCAGCAGCCCCGGGACAAACTATGGCTACACCTTC. This codes for CASSPGTNYGYTF.